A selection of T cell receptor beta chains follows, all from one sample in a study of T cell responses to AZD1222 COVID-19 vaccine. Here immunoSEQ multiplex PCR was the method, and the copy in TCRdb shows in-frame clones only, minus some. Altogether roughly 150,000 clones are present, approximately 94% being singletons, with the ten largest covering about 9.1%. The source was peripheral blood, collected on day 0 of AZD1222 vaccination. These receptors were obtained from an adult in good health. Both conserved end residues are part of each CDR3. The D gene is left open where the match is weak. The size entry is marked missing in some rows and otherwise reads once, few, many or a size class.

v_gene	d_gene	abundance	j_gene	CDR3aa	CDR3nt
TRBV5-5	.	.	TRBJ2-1	CASSLEPYNEQFF	TGTGCCAGCAGCTTGGAGCCGTACAATGAGCAGTTCTTC
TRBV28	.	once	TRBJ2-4	CASSLRGEGKNIQYF	TGTGCCAGCAGTTTACGGGGAGAAGGCAAAAACATTCAGTACTTC
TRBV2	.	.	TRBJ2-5	CASSDRGGTQYF	TGTGCCAGCAGTGATAGAGGGGGGACCCAGTACTTC
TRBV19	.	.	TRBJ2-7	CASSIVPTISEQYF	TGTGCCAGTAGTATAGTCCCTACCATCAGCGAGCAGTACTTC
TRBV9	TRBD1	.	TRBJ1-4	CASSVGSTGVEKLFF	TGTGCCAGCAGCGTAGGTTCCACAGGGGTTGAAAAACTGTTTTTT
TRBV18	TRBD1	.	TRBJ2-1	CASSPGTARYEQFF	TGTGCCAGCTCACCAGGGACAGCCCGATATGAGCAGTTCTTC
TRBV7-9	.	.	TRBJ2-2	CASSYQVTGELFF	TGTGCCAGCAGTTACCAAGTAACCGGGGAGCTGTTTTTT
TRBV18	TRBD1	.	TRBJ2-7	CASSPRDSSYEQYF	TGTGCCAGCTCACCAAGGGACAGCTCCTACGAGCAGTACTTC
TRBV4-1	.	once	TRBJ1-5	CASSPDGSRNQPQHF	TGCGCCAGCAGTCCCGACGGCAGTCGAAATCAGCCCCAGCATTTT
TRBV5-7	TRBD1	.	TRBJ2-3	CANLTITGARTFTDTQYF	TGTGCCAACTTAACAATTACAGGGGCTAGAACTTTCACAGATACGCAGTATTTT